The source of this TCR beta chain is a study of OX40 agonist ivuxolimab in advanced cancers. Data came from immunoSEQ multiplex PCR; TCRdb stores just in-frame clones and leaves some out. Here the sample spans about 84,000 clones, around 94% being singletons. Germline V gene sequence: CDR1 SGDLS, CDR2 YYNGEE. Trimming cost V 2 bases and J 0 bases, with 8 bases left between them. CDR3 length equals 15 residues. The sample in question was CD4+ or CD8+ T cells sorted from blood, obtained in a trial of the OX40 agonist ivuxolimab. This chain joins TRBV9 and TRBJ2-2, with D unclear. This clonotype was obtained from an adult with an advanced solid tumor such as melanoma, head and neck, liver or kidney cancer. The CDR3 sequence: CASSVGQSNTGELFF. The CDR3 DNA reads as TGTGCCAGCAGCGTGGGTCAGTCGAACACCGGGGAGCTGTTTTTT.